The source of this T cell receptor beta chain is a study of T cells in Graves' hyperthyroidism and ophthalmopathy. In the study overall: Upon initial diagnosis and before any treatment, peripheral blood was collected. Study-wide findings and caveats: Blood samples included most of the expanded thyroid clonotypes exceeding 0.001.

Exclusion of patients followed from uncontrolled infection, other autoimmune disease, pregnancy or lactation. On the basis of clinical symptoms, serum thyroxine and TRAb, thyroid ultrasound and orbital computed tomography, diagnoses were made. Authors of the study amplified TCR beta CDR3 regions from RNA transcripts. HTBI primers drove first-round RT-PCR of the TCR CDR3. TCRdb redid the calling of the multiplex PCR reads with MiXCR, one entry per CDR3 protein. The sample holds 400,000 to 600,000 distinct CDR3 sequences; about 15% are singletons and the top ten take 25% to 30%. This clonotype has only a few counts. Its target is unknown. The CDR3 totals 17 residues. Germline V gene lookup returns CDR1 LNHNV and CDR2 YYDKDF (reference sequence). V was pared by 0 bases and J by 0 bases, with 15 bases between.

The sequenced sample was blood. The receptor was isolated from a woman younger than 45 with Graves' ophthalmopathy. The V and J genes are TRBV15 and TRBJ2-7; tentatively, D is TRBD1 (5 bases). CDR3 nucleotide sequence: TGTGCCACCAGCAGAGAGGCGAAACAGGAAAGCTCCTACGAGCAGTACTTC. This translates into CATSREAKQESSYEQYF.